Listed here are 32 T cell receptor beta chains from one sample, sequenced in a study of blood T cells in healthy people across ages. Together with a sample-barcoded 5' primer, a J-beta primer mix was included in a second PCR lasting roughly 7 to 11 cycles. TCRdb analysed the 5' RACE reads with MiXCR anew, one entry per CDR3 protein. Seen here are about 800,000 distinct CDR3 sequences, roughly 25% observed once, and the top ten hold approximately 3.7%. The sample also formed part of further work on T cells of mothers and their children.

Sequencing was carried out using blood. Receptors originate from a boy younger than 18 in good health.

This rearrangement joins TRBV12-3 or TRBV12-4 to TRBJ2-5, with D possibly TRBD2 on 6 matching bases. This CDR3 comprises 15 residues. V was cut by 6 bases and J by 0 bases, with 14 bases left in between. The DNA for the CDR3 is TGTGCCAGCAGCCGGCGGCGGGACTACCAAGAGACCCAGTACTTC. Encoded protein: CASSRRRDYQETQYF.

This clonotype was counted between two and nine times. The CDR3 is CASSLGPGTNYQETQYF. CDR3 nucleotides: TGTGCCAGCAGTTTGGGCCCCGGGACAAACTACCAAGAGACCCAGTACTTC. The gene calls are TRBV28 and TRBJ2-5; tentative D call: TRBD1 (6 bases). The CDR3 consists of 17 residues. The V gene's germline CDR1 is MDHEN and CDR2 SYDVKM. Deletions cut 3 bases from V and 0 bases from J, with 17 bases between.

This clonotype was observed a few times. The rearrangement joins TRBV29-1 to TRBJ1-1, with D tentatively TRBD1 (5 bases). This CDR3 is 16 amino acids long. V dropped 0 bases and J dropped 3 bases, with 17 bases sitting between them. Looked up from germline, CDR1 is SQVTM and CDR2 is ANQGSEA. CDR3 in DNA: TGCAGCGTTGAAGAAAGGAAAGGGGCGGGTGACACTGAAGCTTTCTTT. Translation: CSVEERKGAGDTEAFF. Full variable domain (remainder filled in from reference TRBV29-1 and TRBJ1-1): SAVISQKPSRDICQRGTSLTIQCQVDSQVTMMFWYRQQPGQSLTLIATANQGSEATYESGFVIDKFPISRPNLTFSTLTVSNMSPEDSSIYLCSVEERKGAGDTEAFFGQGTRLTVV.

This clonotype has only a few counts. The CDR3 DNA reads TGTGCCAGCAGTACTACAGGGACCACTGGGGAGCTGTTTTTT. It translates to CASSTTGTTGELFF. This sequence joins TRBV6-1 and TRBJ2-2; D possibly corresponds to TRBD1 (6 bases). Between the trimmed V and J ends, which lost 5 bases and 8 bases, there was a span of 15 bases. Germline assignment: CDR1 MNHNS and CDR2 SASEGT. This CDR3 has 14 amino acids.

The rearrangement links TRBV12-3 or TRBV12-4 to TRBJ2-5, with D perhaps TRBD2 (5 bases). The V gene lost 6 bases and the J gene lost 3 bases, with 11 bases spanning the gap. The CDR3 has 13 residues. The CDR3 sequence: CASRRTGKETQYF. CDR3 in DNA: TGTGCCAGCAGACGGACGGGGAAAGAGACCCAGTACTTC.

V gene TRBV6-5 combines with J gene TRBJ1-2, with D possibly TRBD1 on 5 matching bases. This CDR3 is 12 amino acids long. Germline V gene data show CDR1 as MNHEY and CDR2 as SVGAGI. The V end was cut by 2 bases, the J end by 8 bases, with 9 bases between. The CDR3 coding sequence is TGTGCCAGCAGTTACCAAGGGGAAGGCTACACCTTC. Its protein is CASSYQGEGYTF.

V and J are TRBV20-1 and TRBJ2-5, with 10 bases lining up with TRBD2. Gene TRBJ2-1 matches the end of the DNA better, so the J call may be wrong. Germline lookup yields CDR1 DFQATT and CDR2 SNEGSKA (reference sequence). The CDR3 runs 16 residues. As DNA, the CDR3 is TGCAGTGCTCGGACTAGCGGAGGGTCGATTAGCAATGAGCAGTTCTTC. Translating gives CSARTSGGSISNEQFF.

The V call is TRBV3-1, the J call TRBJ1-1, with a tentative D call TRBD1 (6 bases). This CDR3 contains 14 residues. Per the germline V gene, CDR1 is LGHDT and CDR2 is YNNKEL (reference sequence). V was cut by 6 bases and J by 0 bases, with 11 bases left in between. In DNA, the CDR3 is TGTGCCAGCAGGAACGGACAGATGAACACTGAAGCTTTCTTT. This sequence encodes CASRNGQMNTEAFF.

The chain employs TRBV24-1 and TRBJ2-5; D gene unclear. The CDR3 runs 13 residues. CDR1 is KGHDR and CDR2 is SFDVKD in the germline V gene. Trimming shortened V by 6 bases and J by 5 bases, and 12 bases separated the two germline ends. In nucleotides, the CDR3 is TGTGCCACCAGTACGCGGCCAAAGGAGACCCAGTACTTC. Residues: CATSTRPKETQYF.

The V gene is TRBV20-1, the J gene TRBJ2-4; TRBD2 matches at 8 bases. The length of the CDR3 is 15 residues. Trimming removed 6 bases from V and 9 bases from J; junction bases left unmatched: 16. From germline, CDR1 is DFQATT and CDR2 SNEGSKA (reference sequence). The CDR3 nucleotides read TGCAGTGCCTGGTCCCCCCCTCGGGGGGGGAGCATTCAGTACTTC. Translation: CSAWSPPRGGSIQYF.

The chain employs TRBV2 and TRBJ1-1; 9 nucleotides match TRBD1. The CDR3 extends over 14 amino acids. CDR1 and CDR2 (germline): SNHLY, FYNNEI. The V segment lost 5 bases and the J segment 1 base; nucleotides outside the gene matches: 2. This CDR3 is CASSRQGENTEAFF. The CDR3 nucleotides read TGTGCCAGCAGTCGACAGGGGGAGAACACTGAAGCTTTCTTT.

The chain combines TRBV18 with TRBJ1-6; 7 bases are a match to TRBD1. The junction had 6 bases not matched to a gene; V was cut back by 5 bases and J by 5 bases. Germline V lookup: CDR1 KGHSH, CDR2 LQKENI. The CDR3 length is 15 residues. The CDR3, as DNA: TGTGCCAGCTCAACCACGGGACAGCATAATTCACCCCTCCACTTT. Its protein is CASSTTGQHNSPLHF.

This CDR3 reads CASSQDRAGEWTQYF. The CDR3 bases are TGCGCCAGCAGCCAAGATCGGGCAGGAGAATGGACCCAGTACTTC. V and J are TRBV4-3 and TRBJ2-5, with unresolved D. CDR3 length: 15 residues. Germline-derived CDR1 and CDR2 are LGHNA and YSLEER. V gave up 0 bases and J gave up 7 bases, with 15 bases separating them.

This clonotype was counted a few times. The chain is built from TRBV5-1 and TRBJ1-2; D unclear. V shed 5 bases and J shed 8 bases, with 22 bases lying between them. The length of the CDR3 is 15 residues. The V gene's germline CDR1 is SGHRS and CDR2 YFSETQ. For the CDR3, the DNA is TGCGCCAGCAGTATGATGGGCGAGCGCTTCGGCGGCTACACCTTC. Protein product: CASSMMGERFGGYTF.

This chain uses TRBV20-1 with TRBJ2-5, with 8 bases matching TRBD2. The end of the DNA is better explained by TRBJ2-7, so the J call may be wrong. CDR3 length: 13 residues. Per the germline V gene, CDR1 is DFQATT and CDR2 is SNEGSKA (reference sequence). In DNA, the CDR3 is TGCAGTGCCCCCGGGAGGGGATCCTACGAGCAGTACTTC. Amino acids: CSAPGRGSYEQYF.

This clonotype was detected only a few times. The chain employs TRBV10-3 and TRBJ1-4, with 7 nucleotides matching TRBD1. Germline lookup yields CDR1 ENHRY and CDR2 SYGVKD. J gave up 6 bases and V 0 bases, and 1 base lay outside the gene matches. This CDR3 has 14 residues. Here the CDR3 DNA reads TGTGCCATCAGTGAGTCGCAGGGGGATGAAAAACTGTTTTTT. Translated: CAISESQGDEKLFF.

The chain joins TRBV14 to TRBJ1-3; D is unresolved. Germline V gene sequence: CDR1 SGHDN, CDR2 FVKESK. CDR3 length equals 13 residues. Trimming pared 1 base from V and 4 bases from J, leaving 5 bases between. The DNA for the CDR3 is TGTGCCAGCAGCCAAGGAATCGGAAACACCATATATTTT. Translating gives CASSQGIGNTIYF.

This clonotype turned up a few times. The rearrangement links TRBV2 to TRBJ1-2; tentatively, D is TRBD1 (5 bases). Per germline, CDR1 SNHLY and CDR2 FYNNEI. Trimming shortened V by 7 bases and J by 7 bases, and 7 bases separated the two germline ends. The CDR3 is made up of 10 amino acids. CDR3 DNA sequence: TGTGCCAGCATTGGGGGTGGCTACACCTTC. The encoded protein is CASIGGGYTF.

The chain links TRBV24-1 to TRBJ1-2; 7 nucleotides match TRBD1. The CDR3 length is 14 residues. Trimming took 4 bases from V and 8 from J; bases not matched to a gene: 9. Germline V gives CDR1 KGHDR, CDR2 SFDVKD. The CDR3 loop is CATSDRDRAEGYTF. CDR3 bases: TGTGCCACCAGTGACCGCGACAGGGCGGAAGGCTACACCTTC.

This clonotype was recorded at least ten times. The rearrangement links TRBV20-1 to TRBJ2-5, with 7 bases fitting TRBD1. From germline, CDR1 is DFQATT and CDR2 SNEGSKA (reference sequence). Unmatched junction bases numbered 2, after V lost 0 bases and J lost 1 base. The CDR3 is 14 amino acids. This chain's CDR3 is CSAREGTAQETQYF. As DNA, the CDR3 is TGCAGTGCTAGAGAAGGGACAGCCCAAGAGACCCAGTACTTC.

About this clonotype: Mismatch with germline at one junction end may stem from a read error. This chain uses TRBV9 with TRBJ2-1; D ambiguous. Germline-derived CDR1 and CDR2 are SGDLS and YYNGEE. The CDR3 extends over 13 amino acids. As DNA, the CDR3 is TGTGCCTGCAGCGTAGGCTCCTACAATGAGCAGTTCTTC. It is translated as CACSVGSYNEQFF.

Comment on this clonotype: Relative to the germline gene, one junction end is altered; a read error may explain this. The rearrangement uses TRBV3-1 and TRBJ1-2, with D hard to call. Germline V CDR1 and CDR2: LGHDT, YNNKEL (reference sequence). The CDR3 runs to 14 residues. The CDR3 nucleotides read TGTGCCAGCAGCCAAAGGACGGCAGAGGATGGCTACTCCTTC. This codes for CASSQRTAEDGYSF.

DNA of the CDR3: TGTGCCGTAGGACTAGCTGCAGATACGCAGTATTTT. Translating it yields CAVGLAADTQYF. The V call is TRBV7-9, the J call TRBJ2-3; TRBD2 agrees at 8 bases. Germline assignment: CDR1 SEHNR and CDR2 FQNEAQ (reference sequence). This CDR3 has 12 amino acids. V dropped 11 bases and J dropped 4; count of bases not matched to a gene: 5.

The V call is TRBV5-1, the J call TRBJ1-2, with D possibly matching TRBD1 (5 bases). The CDR3 has 14 amino acids. Trimming took off 4 bases at V and 4 bases at J, with 14 bases between the two ends. Germline CDR1 is SGHRS and CDR2 is YFSETQ. In DNA form, the CDR3 reads TGCGCCAGCAGCCAGCTGAGGGGAAGCTATGGCTACACCTTC. Translating gives CASSQLRGSYGYTF.

The V and J genes are TRBV6-2 or TRBV6-3 and TRBJ2-3; 11 bases fit TRBD2. The length of the CDR3 is 18 residues. J lost 3 bases, V lost 0 bases, and 8 bases had no gene match. Germline V lookup: CDR1 MNHEY, CDR2 SVGEGT. Here the CDR3 DNA reads TGTGCCAGCAGTTACTCAGTGCTAGGACTAGCGGGTACAGATACGCAGTATTTT. Amino acid sequence: CASSYSVLGLAGTDTQYF.

This clonotype was seen more than once but under ten times. The rearrangement uses TRBV12-3 or TRBV12-4 and TRBJ1-5; D perhaps matches TRBD1 (5 bases). This CDR3 has 14 amino acids. V shed 4 bases and J shed 4 bases, with 11 bases lying between them. This chain's CDR3 is CASSSRQSNQPQHF. Written as DNA, the CDR3 is TGTGCCAGCAGTTCCAGACAGTCTAATCAGCCCCAGCATTTT.

Of note for this clonotype: The junction differs from germline at one of its ends, possibly a read error. This rearrangement joins TRBV20-1 to TRBJ2-7; 8 nucleotides align to TRBD1. CDR3 length equals 11 residues. The germline V gene encodes CDR1 DFQATT and CDR2 SNEGSKA (reference sequence). The CDR3: CSWDRNYEQHF. The CDR3 DNA is TGCAGTTGGGACAGGAATTACGAGCAGCACTTC.

This clonotype was found a few times. CDR3 protein: CASSVEFQGTNYGYTF. The CDR3 region has the DNA TGTGCCAGCAGCGTAGAGTTTCAGGGGACTAACTATGGCTACACCTTC. The genes are TRBV9 and TRBJ1-2; D perhaps matches TRBD1 (6 bases). The CDR3 has 16 amino acids. Per the germline V gene, CDR1 is SGDLS and CDR2 is YYNGEE. Between the trimmed V and J ends, which lost 0 bases and 0 bases, there was a span of 12 bases.

This clonotype was found a few times. The chain uses TRBV7-2 and TRBJ1-5, with no clear D. V lost 0 bases and J 5 bases, leaving 5 bases between the germline ends. There are 13 residues in the CDR3. CDR1 is SGHTA, CDR2 FQGNSA, per germline. The CDR3 DNA follows: TGTGCCAGCAGCTTAGCCGGATATCAGCCCCAGCATTTT. Translating gives CASSLAGYQPQHF.

In this sample, this clonotype turned up a few times. One end of the junction is discordant with germline, which a read error may explain. The chain joins TRBV4-1 to TRBJ2-5, with TRBD1 matching over 9 bases. The CDR3 runs 14 residues. Germline CDR1 and CDR2: MGHRA and YSYEKL. CDR3 sequence (DNA): TGCACCAGCAGCCAACAGGGGGCAGAGGAGACCCAGTACTTC. As protein: CTSSQQGAEETQYF.

This clonotype was picked up a small number of times. The V gene is TRBV5-5, the J gene TRBJ2-3; 9 bases line up with TRBD1. The CDR3 loop spans 18 amino acids. Germline V lookup: CDR1 SGHKS, CDR2 YYEKEE (reference sequence). The V and J ends lost 4 bases and 10 bases, in that order; junction bases with no gene match: 22. The CDR3 region is CASSPLGVSGQGQGAQYF. The CDR3 DNA reads as TGTGCCAGCAGCCCACTAGGGGTATCGGGACAGGGACAAGGCGCGCAGTATTTT.

The sample holds a few counts of this clonotype. V and J are TRBV7-2 and TRBJ2-3; D is ambiguous. Germline values: CDR1 SGHTA, CDR2 FQGNSA. The CDR3 contains 16 residues. Deletions cut 1 base from V and 1 base from J, with 12 bases between. The CDR3 loop is CASSLEFAVGTDTQYF. CDR3 in DNA: TGTGCCAGCAGCTTAGAATTTGCGGTGGGCACAGATACGCAGTATTTT. The full variable domain, in which reference TRBV7-2 and TRBJ2-3 provide the parts outside the CDR3, is GAGVSQSPSNKVTEKGKDVELRCDPISGHTALYWYRQSLGQGLEFLIYFQGNSAPDKSGLPSDRFSAERTGGSVSTLTIQRTQQEDSAVYLCASSLEFAVGTDTQYFGPGTRLTVL.